The rows below give T cell receptor beta chains drawn from one sample of a study of T-cell memory formation after mild COVID-19. TCRdb re-derived calls from the 5' RACE reads in MiXCR, one entry per CDR3 protein. The data contain about 110,000 distinct CDR3 sequences, approximately 13% of them seen just once; the ten biggest clones take up 27%. The sample was PBMCs or a T cell subset sorted from them (not recorded which). These receptors originate from an adult woman who had mild COVID-19 (a few samples of this study predate the infection). Cell type and time point are not known. Each CDR3 is given with its conserved first and last residue. A D gene is named only where the DNA matches it firmly. Only part of the rows carry a size: once, few, many, or a class if the clone is expanded.

TGCGCCAGCAGCCTACGACAGTACACTAGCACAGATACGCAGTATTTT,CASSLRQYTSTDTQYF,many,TRBJ2-3,.,TRBV5-1
TGTGCCAGCAGCCAGGGGACTAGCTCCTACAATGAGCAGTTCTTC,CASSQGTSSYNEQFF,.,TRBJ2-1,TRBD2,TRBV4-2
TGTGCCAGCAGTTCTCTAGCGGACCCCAACACCGGGGAGCTGTTTTTT,CASSSLADPNTGELFF,.,TRBJ2-2,TRBD2,TRBV6-5
TGTGCCAGCAGTTATTGGCTAGCGGGGGGCAGCACAGATACGCAGTATTTT,CASSYWLAGGSTDTQYF,few,TRBJ2-3,TRBD2,TRBV6-6
TGTGCCAGCAGTTCTACAGGGGGCGCGGGTACAGATACGCAGTATTTT,CASSSTGGAGTDTQYF,few,TRBJ2-3,TRBD1,TRBV12-3/TRBV12-4
TGTGCCACCAGCAGAGAATTCAGGAGCTCCTATAATTCACCCCTCCACTTT,CATSREFRSSYNSPLHF,.,TRBJ1-6,.,TRBV15
TGTGCCAGCAGCTTAGCCGGACACGAGCAGTACTTC,CASSLAGHEQYF,few,TRBJ2-7,.,TRBV11-1
TGTGCCAGCAGCTCACTAGTTAGTGAGCAGTTCTTC,CASSSLVSEQFF,few,TRBJ2-1,.,TRBV5-6
TGTGCCAGCAGTGACGCGGGGGGGCCCTTAGAGACCCAGTACTTC,CASSDAGGPLETQYF,few,TRBJ2-5,TRBD2,TRBV2
TGTGCCAGCAGCCCGGGGACGGGGACGGGGCCCCAGCATTTT,CASSPGTGTGPQHF,few,TRBJ1-5,.,TRBV5-6
TGTGCCAGCAGCTTGGGGGTTTACGGGAAAAACAATGAGCAGTTCTTC,CASSLGVYGKNNEQFF,.,TRBJ2-1,.,TRBV7-3
TGTGCCAGCAGCTTAGCCACCCCCAGGACGAACACTGAAGCTTTCTTT,CASSLATPRTNTEAFF,few,TRBJ1-1,.,TRBV7-8
TGTGCCAGCAGCTATAGCGGGGGGAACTACAATGAGCAGTTCTTC,CASSYSGGNYNEQFF,.,TRBJ2-1,TRBD2,TRBV27
TGCGCCAGCAGCTTGGATCTGGGCTACGAGCAGTACTTC,CASSLDLGYEQYF,.,TRBJ2-7,.,TRBV5-1
TGTGCCAGCAGTTTTGATGCGGGGACAGATACGCAGTATTTT,CASSFDAGTDTQYF,.,TRBJ2-3,.,TRBV28
TGCAGCGTTGAAGCAGGGGCGCCCTACGAGCAGTACTTC,CSVEAGAPYEQYF,.,TRBJ2-7,.,TRBV29-1
TGTGCCAGCAGACACAGGCTCTCCTACGAGCAGTACTTC,CASRHRLSYEQYF,.,TRBJ2-7,.,TRBV7-8
TGTGCCAGCAGCCCCATGGCGGGAGGTTCCTACGAGCAGTACTTC,CASSPMAGGSYEQYF,few,TRBJ2-7,TRBD2,TRBV7-3
TGTGCCAGCAGCGCGGACAGCTACAATGAGCAGTTCTTC,CASSADSYNEQFF,.,TRBJ2-1,.,TRBV9
TGTGCCAGCAGTTTAACCGGGACATCAAACTCCTATAATTCACCCCTCCACTTT,CASSLTGTSNSYNSPLHF,.,TRBJ1-6,.,TRBV27
TGCAGTGCTAGAGATCCCCCCTCGGACAGGTCCTCCTACGAGCAGTACTTC,CSARDPPSDRSSYEQYF,.,TRBJ2-7,TRBD1,TRBV20-1
TGTGCCAGCAACTTGTACGAGCAGTACTTC,CASNLYEQYF,few,TRBJ2-7,.,TRBV12-3/TRBV12-4
TGTGCCAGTAGTATTGGTGGGGGACTCTCCTACGAGCAGTACTTC,CASSIGGGLSYEQYF,.,TRBJ2-7,.,TRBV19
TGTGCCAGCAGCCCGCGGGACAGGGAATACGAGCAGTACTTC,CASSPRDREYEQYF,many,TRBJ2-7,TRBD1,TRBV3-1
TGTGCCAGCAGCGTAGCTAGCGGGGGAGGAGATACGCAGTATTTT,CASSVASGGGDTQYF,.,TRBJ2-3,TRBD2,TRBV9
TGTGCCAGTTGTCTATCGGTCGGGACCGACAATCAGCCCCAGCATTTT,CASCLSVGTDNQPQHF,.,TRBJ1-5,.,TRBV7-8
TGTGCCAGCAGCCAAGATAGATGGGGGCAGAAGGGGGGTTGGACTGAAGCTTTCTTT,CASSQDRWGQKGGWTEAFF,few,TRBJ1-1,.,TRBV4-2
TGCGCCAGCAGCTTGGCTGGGGGCGATGAAAAACTGTTTTTT,CASSLAGGDEKLFF,few,TRBJ1-4,.,TRBV5-1
TGTGCCAGCAGTTACGCTTTACAGGGGTCCAATGAGCAGTTCTTC,CASSYALQGSNEQFF,few,TRBJ2-1,TRBD1,TRBV6-5
TGTGCCAGCAGCGCTAGCGGAAGCACAGATACGCAGTATTTT,CASSASGSTDTQYF,few,TRBJ2-3,TRBD2,TRBV9
TGTGCCACCAGTAGGGCAGGGAGAGCGGGAGACTCCTACAATGAGCAGTTCTTC,CATSRAGRAGDSYNEQFF,few,TRBJ2-1,TRBD2,TRBV24-1
TGTGCCATCAGTGGTGACAGAGTCTACAATGAGCAGTTCTTC,CAISGDRVYNEQFF,many,TRBJ2-1,.,TRBV10-3
TGTGCCAGCAGTTTGGAGACTGGCGGGATAGAGACCCAGTACTTC,CASSLETGGIETQYF,.,TRBJ2-5,.,TRBV12-3/TRBV12-4
TGCGCCAGCAGCGACGGACTAGCGGGAAACAATGAGCAGTTCTTC,CASSDGLAGNNEQFF,.,TRBJ2-1,TRBD2,TRBV5-1
TGCAGCGTTGAAGATTACATCCGTACAGGGGTAGTCAATGAGCAGTTCTTC,CSVEDYIRTGVVNEQFF,many,TRBJ2-1,TRBD1,TRBV29-1
TGTGCCAGCAGTCATGCCCCACCGTACGAGCAGTACTTC,CASSHAPPYEQYF,many,TRBJ2-7,.,TRBV12-3/TRBV12-4
TGTGCCAGCAGCGACCCGGGACTAGCGCGAAATGAGCAGTTCTTC,CASSDPGLARNEQFF,.,TRBJ2-1,TRBD2,TRBV7-9
TGTGCCAGCCGATACGGACTAGCGGGGGACGAGCAGTACTTC,CASRYGLAGDEQYF,.,TRBJ2-7,TRBD2,TRBV27
TGTGCCAGCAGCGTAGCGGGAGGGCCCTACGAGCAGTACTTC,CASSVAGGPYEQYF,.,TRBJ2-7,TRBD2,TRBV9
TGTGCCAGCAGCTCAGAGGGGATCCAGCAGTACTTC,CASSSEGIQQYF,few,TRBJ2-7,.,TRBV7-6
TGCAGCGTTGGGGCCTCCAACACTGAAGCTTTCTTT,CSVGASNTEAFF,few,TRBJ1-1,.,TRBV29-1
TGTGCCAGCAGCTTCGACAGGGACCAAGAGACCCAGTACTTC,CASSFDRDQETQYF,many,TRBJ2-5,TRBD1,TRBV7-6
TGTGCCAGCAGCTTAAGTTCCCAGGGAAACGGACTAGCACTGAAGGGGATCGAGCAGTTCTTC,CASSLSSQGNGLALKGIEQFF,.,TRBJ2-1,TRBD2,TRBV7-8
TGTGCCAGCAGCCCTTCGGGCGGGAGGGACTACAATGAGCAGTTCTTC,CASSPSGGRDYNEQFF,.,TRBJ2-1,TRBD2,TRBV9
TGTGCCAGCACCCCCACGGGACCGAACACCGGGGAGCTGTTTTTT,CASTPTGPNTGELFF,few,TRBJ2-2,.,TRBV7-9
TGTGCCACCGCGGTCGGCGCTTCTAGCACAGATACGCAGTATTTT,CATAVGASSTDTQYF,many,TRBJ2-3,.,TRBV15
TGTGCCAGCAGCACACTAGCGGGAGGGCCCTACGAGCAGTACTTC,CASSTLAGGPYEQYF,.,TRBJ2-7,TRBD2,TRBV7-2
TGCAGTGCTAGAGATTCGGCGGGGCGTTTCGAAGAGACCCAGTACTTC,CSARDSAGRFEETQYF,few,TRBJ2-5,.,TRBV20-1
TGCAGCGCCGGACCAATCCCATACACTGAAGCTTTCTTT,CSAGPIPYTEAFF,few,TRBJ1-1,.,TRBV29-1
TGTGCCACCAGCGATGGGGGGCCCAGACACTCTTTCTTT,CATSDGGPRHSFF,.,TRBJ1-1,.,TRBV15